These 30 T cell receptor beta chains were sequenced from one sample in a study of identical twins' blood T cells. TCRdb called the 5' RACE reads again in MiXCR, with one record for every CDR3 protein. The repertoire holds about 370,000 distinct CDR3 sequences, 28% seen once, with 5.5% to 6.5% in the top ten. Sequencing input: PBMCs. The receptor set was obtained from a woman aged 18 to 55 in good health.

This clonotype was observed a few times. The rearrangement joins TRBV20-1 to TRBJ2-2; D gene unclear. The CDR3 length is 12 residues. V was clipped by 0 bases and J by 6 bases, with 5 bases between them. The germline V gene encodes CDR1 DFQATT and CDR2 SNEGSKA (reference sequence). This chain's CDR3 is CSARDFAGELFF. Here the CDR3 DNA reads TGCAGTGCTAGAGACTTTGCCGGGGAGCTGTTTTTT.

CDR3 sequence (DNA): TGTGCCAGCAGTTATTGGTCGGCCGACAATGAGCAGTTCTTC. Its protein product is CASSYWSADNEQFF. The chain has TRBV6-2 or TRBV6-3 and TRBJ2-1; D is uncertain. Germline CDR1 MNHEY, CDR2 SVGEGT. V was trimmed by 3 bases and J by 5 bases, leaving 11 bases between them. The CDR3 runs 14 residues.

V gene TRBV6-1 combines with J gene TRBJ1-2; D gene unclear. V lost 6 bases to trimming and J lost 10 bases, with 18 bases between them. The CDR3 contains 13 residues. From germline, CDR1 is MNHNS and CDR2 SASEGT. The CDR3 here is CASRTTMYLDYTF. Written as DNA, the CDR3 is TGTGCCAGCAGGACGACGATGTACCTCGACTACACCTTC.

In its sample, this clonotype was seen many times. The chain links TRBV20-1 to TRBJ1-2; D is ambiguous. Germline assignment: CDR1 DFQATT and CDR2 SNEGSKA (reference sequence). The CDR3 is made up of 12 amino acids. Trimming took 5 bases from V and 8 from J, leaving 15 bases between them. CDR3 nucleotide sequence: TGCAGTGCTTTCTCGGGTGTAGGCGGCTACACCTTC. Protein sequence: CSAFSGVGGYTF.

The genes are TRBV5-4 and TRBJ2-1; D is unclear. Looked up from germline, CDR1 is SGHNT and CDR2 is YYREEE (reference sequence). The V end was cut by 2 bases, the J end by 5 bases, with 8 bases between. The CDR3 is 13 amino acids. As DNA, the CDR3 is TGTGCCAGCAGCTTTGTAGGGAACAATGAGCAGTTCTTC. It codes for CASSFVGNNEQFF.

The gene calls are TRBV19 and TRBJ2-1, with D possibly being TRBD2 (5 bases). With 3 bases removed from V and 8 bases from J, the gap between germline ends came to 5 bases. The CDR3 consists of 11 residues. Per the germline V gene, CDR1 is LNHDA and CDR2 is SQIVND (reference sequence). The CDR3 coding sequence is TGTGCCAGTAGTATTAGCGATGAGCAGTTCTTC. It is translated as CASSISDEQFF.

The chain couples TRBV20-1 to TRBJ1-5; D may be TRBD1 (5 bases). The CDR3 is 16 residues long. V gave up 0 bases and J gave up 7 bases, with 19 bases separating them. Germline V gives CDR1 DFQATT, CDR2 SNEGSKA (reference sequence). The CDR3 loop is CSARDSTSGSGQPQHF. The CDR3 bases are TGCAGTGCTAGAGATTCAACTTCAGGGAGCGGGCAGCCCCAGCATTTT.

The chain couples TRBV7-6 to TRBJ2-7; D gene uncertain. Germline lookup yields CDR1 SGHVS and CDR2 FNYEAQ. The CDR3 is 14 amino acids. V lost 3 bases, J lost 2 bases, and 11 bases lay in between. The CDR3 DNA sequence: TGTGCCAGCAGCTTGACTTACCCTACCTACGAGCAGTACTTC. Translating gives CASSLTYPTYEQYF.

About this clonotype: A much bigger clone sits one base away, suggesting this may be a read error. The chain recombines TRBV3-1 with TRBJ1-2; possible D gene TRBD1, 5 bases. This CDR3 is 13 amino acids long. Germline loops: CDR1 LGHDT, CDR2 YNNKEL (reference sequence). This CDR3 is CTSSYTGISGYTF. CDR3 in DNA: TGTACCAGCAGTTACACAGGAATCTCGGGCTACACCTTC. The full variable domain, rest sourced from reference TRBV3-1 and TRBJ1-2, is DTAVSQTPKYLVTQMGNDKSIKCEQNLGHDTMYWYKQDSKKFLKIMFSYNNKELIINETVPNRFSPKSPDKAHLNLHINSLELGDSAVYFCTSSYTGISGYTFGSGTRLTVV.

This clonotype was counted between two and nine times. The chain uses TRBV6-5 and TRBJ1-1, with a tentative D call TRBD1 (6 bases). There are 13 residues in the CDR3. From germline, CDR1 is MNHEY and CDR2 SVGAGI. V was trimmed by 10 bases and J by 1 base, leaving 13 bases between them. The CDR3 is CATKSTGNTEAFF. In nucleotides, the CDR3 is TGTGCCACCAAATCGACAGGGAACACTGAAGCTTTCTTT.

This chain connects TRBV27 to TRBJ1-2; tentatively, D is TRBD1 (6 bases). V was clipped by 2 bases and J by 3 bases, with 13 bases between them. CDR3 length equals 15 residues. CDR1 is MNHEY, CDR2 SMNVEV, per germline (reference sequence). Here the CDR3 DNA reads TGTGCCAGCAGTTTAGTCGGGACAACCGACTATGGCTACACCTTC. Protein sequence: CASSLVGTTDYGYTF.

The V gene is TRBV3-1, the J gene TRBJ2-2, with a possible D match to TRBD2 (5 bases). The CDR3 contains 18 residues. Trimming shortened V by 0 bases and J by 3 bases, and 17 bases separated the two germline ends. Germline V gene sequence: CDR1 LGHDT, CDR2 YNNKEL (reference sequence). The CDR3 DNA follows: TGTGCCAGCAGCCAAGACCCCGCGGAGGCGCTGCACACCGGGGAGCTGTTTTTT. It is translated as CASSQDPAEALHTGELFF.

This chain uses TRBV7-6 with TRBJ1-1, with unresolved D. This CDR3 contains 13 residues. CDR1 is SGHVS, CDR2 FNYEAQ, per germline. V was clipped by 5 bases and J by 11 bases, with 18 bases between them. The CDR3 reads CASSPPGLVEAFF. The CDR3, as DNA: TGTGCCAGCAGCCCCCCGGGCCTTGTCGAGGCTTTCTTT.

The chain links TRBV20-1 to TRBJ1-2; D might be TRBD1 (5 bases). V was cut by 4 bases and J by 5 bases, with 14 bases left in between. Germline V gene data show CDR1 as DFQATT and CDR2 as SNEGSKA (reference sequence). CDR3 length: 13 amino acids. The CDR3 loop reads CSAIVTAPYGYTF. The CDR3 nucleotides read TGCAGTGCTATAGTGACAGCTCCTTATGGCTACACCTTC.

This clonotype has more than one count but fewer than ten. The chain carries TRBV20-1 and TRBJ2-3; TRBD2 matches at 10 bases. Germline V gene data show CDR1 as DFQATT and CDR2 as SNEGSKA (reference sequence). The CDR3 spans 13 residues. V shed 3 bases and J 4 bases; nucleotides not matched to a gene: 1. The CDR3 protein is CSASGTSADTQYF. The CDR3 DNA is TGCAGTGCTAGCGGGACTAGCGCAGATACGCAGTATTTT.

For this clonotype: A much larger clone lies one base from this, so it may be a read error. CDR3 nucleotides: TGCGCCAGCAGTGAGTTGAACACCGGGGAGCTGTTTTTT. Protein: CASSELNTGELFF. The chain combines TRBV10-1 with TRBJ2-2; no definite D call. CDR3 length: 13 amino acids. The ends were cut back, 1 base at V and 1 base at J, with 1 base in the middle. Germline assignment: CDR1 WNHNN and CDR2 SYGVQD (reference sequence).

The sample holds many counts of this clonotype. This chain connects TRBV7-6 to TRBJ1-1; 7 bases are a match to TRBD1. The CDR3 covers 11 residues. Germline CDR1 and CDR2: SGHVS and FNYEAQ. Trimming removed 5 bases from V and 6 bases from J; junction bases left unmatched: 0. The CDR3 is CASSQGAEAFF. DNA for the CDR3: TGTGCCAGCAGCCAGGGGGCTGAAGCTTTCTTT.

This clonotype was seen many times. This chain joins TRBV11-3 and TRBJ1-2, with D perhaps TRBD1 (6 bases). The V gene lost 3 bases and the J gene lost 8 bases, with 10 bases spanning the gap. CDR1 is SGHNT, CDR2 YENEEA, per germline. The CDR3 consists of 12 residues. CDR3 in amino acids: CASSFQGFGYTF. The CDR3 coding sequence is TGTGCCAGCAGCTTTCAGGGGTTCGGCTACACCTTC.

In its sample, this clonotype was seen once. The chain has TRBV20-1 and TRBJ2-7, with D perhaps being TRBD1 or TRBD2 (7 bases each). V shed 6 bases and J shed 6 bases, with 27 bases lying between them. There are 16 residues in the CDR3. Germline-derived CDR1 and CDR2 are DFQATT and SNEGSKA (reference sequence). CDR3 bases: TGCAGTGCCCTGGATCCCCGGGGAGGGGGCGGACCCGAGCAGTACTTC. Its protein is CSALDPRGGGGPEQYF.

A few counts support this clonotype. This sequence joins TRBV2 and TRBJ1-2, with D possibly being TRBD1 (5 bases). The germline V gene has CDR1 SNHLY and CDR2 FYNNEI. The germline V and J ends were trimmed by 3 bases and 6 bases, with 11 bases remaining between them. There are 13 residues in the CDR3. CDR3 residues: CASSEGQGNGYTF. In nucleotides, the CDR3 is TGTGCCAGCAGTGAGGGGCAGGGAAATGGCTACACCTTC.

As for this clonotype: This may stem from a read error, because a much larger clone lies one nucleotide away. In DNA form, the CDR3 reads TGCAGTGACTCTAGCGGGCTTGAAATTAATGAAAAACTGTTTTTT. Encoded protein: CSDSSGLEINEKLFF. The chain is built from TRBV20-1 and TRBJ1-4; D is unclear. V lost 7 bases, J lost 4 bases, and 19 bases lay in between. The CDR3 is 15 residues long. Germline V gene sequence: CDR1 DFQATT, CDR2 SNEGSKA (reference sequence).

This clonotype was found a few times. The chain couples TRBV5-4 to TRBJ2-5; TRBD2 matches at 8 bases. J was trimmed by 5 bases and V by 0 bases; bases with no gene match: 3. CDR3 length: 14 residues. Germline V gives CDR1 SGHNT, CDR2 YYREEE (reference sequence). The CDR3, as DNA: TGTGCCAGCAGCTTGGCGGCTAGCGGGGAGACCCAGTACTTC. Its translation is CASSLAASGETQYF.

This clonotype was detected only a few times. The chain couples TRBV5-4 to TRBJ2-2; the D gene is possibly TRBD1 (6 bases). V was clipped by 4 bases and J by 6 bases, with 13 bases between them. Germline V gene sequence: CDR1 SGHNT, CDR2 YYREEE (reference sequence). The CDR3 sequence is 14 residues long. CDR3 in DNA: TGTGCCAGCAGCGCTACAGGGTTGCCCGGGGAGCTGTTTTTT. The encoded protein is CASSATGLPGELFF. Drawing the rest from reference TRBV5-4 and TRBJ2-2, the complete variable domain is ETGVTQSPTHLIKTRGQQVTLRCSSQSGHNTVSWYQQALGQGPQFIFQYYREEENGRGNFPPRFSGLQFPNYSSELNVNALELDDSALYLCASSATGLPGELFFGEGSRLTVL.

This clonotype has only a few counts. The CDR3 DNA reads as TGTGCCAGCAGTGTGCGTGAGCAGTTCTTC. This sequence encodes CASSVREQFF. This chain uses TRBV2 with TRBJ2-1, with no clear D. The CDR3 covers 10 residues. Trimming removed 4 bases at V and 9 bases at J, with 4 bases between. The germline gives CDR1 SNHLY, CDR2 FYNNEI.

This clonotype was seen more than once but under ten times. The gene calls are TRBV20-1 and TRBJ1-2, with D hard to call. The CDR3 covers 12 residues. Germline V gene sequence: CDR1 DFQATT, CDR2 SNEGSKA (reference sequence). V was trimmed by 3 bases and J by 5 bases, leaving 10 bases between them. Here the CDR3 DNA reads TGCAGTGCTAGTGGGTTTGGGTATGGCTACACCTTC. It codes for CSASGFGYGYTF.

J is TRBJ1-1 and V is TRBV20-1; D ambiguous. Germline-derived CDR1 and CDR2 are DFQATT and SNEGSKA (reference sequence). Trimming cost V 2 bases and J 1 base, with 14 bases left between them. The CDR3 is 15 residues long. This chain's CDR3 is CSARMLVRSNTEAFF. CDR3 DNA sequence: TGCAGTGCTAGAATGTTGGTCAGGTCGAACACTGAAGCTTTCTTT.

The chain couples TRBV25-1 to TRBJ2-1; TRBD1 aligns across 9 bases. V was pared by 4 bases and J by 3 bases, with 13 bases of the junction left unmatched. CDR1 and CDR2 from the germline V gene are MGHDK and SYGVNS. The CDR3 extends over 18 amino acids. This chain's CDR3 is CASSVRDRVSPIYNEQFF. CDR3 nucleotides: TGTGCCAGCAGTGTCCGGGACAGGGTTTCCCCGATCTACAATGAGCAGTTCTTC.

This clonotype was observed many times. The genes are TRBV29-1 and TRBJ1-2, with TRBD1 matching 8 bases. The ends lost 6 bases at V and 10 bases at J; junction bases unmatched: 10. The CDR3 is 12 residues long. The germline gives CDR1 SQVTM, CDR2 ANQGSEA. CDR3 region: CSVTGGTSTYTF. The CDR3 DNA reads TGCAGCGTAACAGGGGGAACGAGCACCTACACCTTC.

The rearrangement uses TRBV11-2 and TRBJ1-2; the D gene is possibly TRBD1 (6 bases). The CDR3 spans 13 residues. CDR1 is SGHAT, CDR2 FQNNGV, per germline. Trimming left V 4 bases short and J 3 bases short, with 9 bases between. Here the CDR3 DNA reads TGTGCCAGCAGCTCCCAGGGGTACTATGGCTACACCTTC. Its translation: CASSSQGYYGYTF.

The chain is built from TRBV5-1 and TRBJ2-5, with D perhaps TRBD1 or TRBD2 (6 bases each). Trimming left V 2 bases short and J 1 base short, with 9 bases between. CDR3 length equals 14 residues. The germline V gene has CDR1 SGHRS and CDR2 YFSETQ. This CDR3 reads CASSFGGGQETQYF. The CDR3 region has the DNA TGCGCCAGCAGCTTCGGAGGGGGCCAAGAGACCCAGTACTTC.